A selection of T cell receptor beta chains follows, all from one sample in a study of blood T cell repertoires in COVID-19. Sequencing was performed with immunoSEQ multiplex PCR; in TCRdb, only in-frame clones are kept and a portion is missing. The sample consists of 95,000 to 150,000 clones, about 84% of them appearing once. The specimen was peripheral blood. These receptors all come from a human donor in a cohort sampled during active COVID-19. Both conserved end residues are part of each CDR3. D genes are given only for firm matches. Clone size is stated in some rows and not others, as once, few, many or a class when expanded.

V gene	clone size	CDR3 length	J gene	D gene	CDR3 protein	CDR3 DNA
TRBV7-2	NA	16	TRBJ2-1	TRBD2	CASSSQGTSSYNEQFF	TGTGCCAGCAGCTCCCAGGGGACTAGCTCCTACAATGAGCAGTTCTTC
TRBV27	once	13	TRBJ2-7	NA	CASTTASSYEQYF	TGTGCCAGCACGACAGCTTCGAGCTACGAGCAGTACTTC
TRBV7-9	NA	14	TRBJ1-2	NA	CASTPPTANYGYTF	TGTGCCAGCACCCCACCGACAGCTAACTATGGCTACACCTTC
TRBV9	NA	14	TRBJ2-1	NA	CASSRDLGYNEQFF	TGTGCCAGCAGCAGGGACTTGGGGTACAATGAGCAGTTCTTC
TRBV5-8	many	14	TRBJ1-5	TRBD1	CASSVGQANQPQHF	TGTGCCAGCAGCGTGGGACAGGCCAATCAGCCCCAGCATTTT
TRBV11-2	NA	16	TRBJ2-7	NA	CASSLLDYLPLYEQYF	TGTGCCAGCAGCCTGCTGGACTACCTCCCTCTCTACGAGCAGTACTTC
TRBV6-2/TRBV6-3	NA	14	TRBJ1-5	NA	CASSFTPSNQPQHF	TGTGCCAGCAGCTTCACACCCAGCAATCAGCCCCAGCATTTT
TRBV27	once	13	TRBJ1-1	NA	CASSLDPGTEAFF	TGTGCCAGCAGTTTGGATCCAGGCACTGAAGCTTTCTTT
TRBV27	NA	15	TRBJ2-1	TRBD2	CASSLLGGSYNEQFF	TGTGCCAGCAGTTTGCTGGGGGGGTCCTACAATGAGCAGTTCTTC
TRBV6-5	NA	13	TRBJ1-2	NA	CASSGEGNYGYTF	TGTGCCAGCTCAGGAGAGGGAAACTATGGCTACACCTTC
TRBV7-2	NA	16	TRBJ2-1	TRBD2	CASSLGSGIAYNEQFF	TGTGCCAGCAGCTTAGGGAGCGGGATCGCCTACAATGAGCAGTTCTTC
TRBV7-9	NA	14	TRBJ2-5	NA	CASSLVGWLETQYF	TGTGCCAGCAGCTTAGTTGGCTGGTTGGAGACCCAGTACTTC
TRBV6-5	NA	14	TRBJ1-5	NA	CATRGAYSNQPQHF	TGTGCCACACGGGGGGCGTATAGCAATCAGCCCCAGCATTTT
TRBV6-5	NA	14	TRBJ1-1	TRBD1	CASSRRTGNTEAFF	TGTGCCAGCAGTCGACGGACAGGCAACACTGAAGCTTTCTTT
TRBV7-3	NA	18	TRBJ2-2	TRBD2	CASSLTGLAGGYTGELFF	TGTGCCAGCAGCTTAACGGGACTAGCGGGAGGATACACCGGGGAGCTGTTTTTT
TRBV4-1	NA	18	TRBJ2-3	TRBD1	CASSQVGTGGFSTDTQYF	TGCGCCAGCAGCCAAGTGGGGACAGGGGGCTTCAGTACAGATACGCAGTATTTT
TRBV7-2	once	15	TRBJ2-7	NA	CASSLEAGGAYEQYF	TGTGCCAGCAGCTTGGAAGCGGGCGGGGCCTACGAGCAGTACTTC
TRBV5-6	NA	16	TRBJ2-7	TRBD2	CASSLVGGGFPYEQYF	TGTGCCAGCAGCTTGGTTGGCGGGGGGTTCCCCTACGAGCAGTACTTC
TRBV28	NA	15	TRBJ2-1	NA	CASSLGASRDNEQFF	TGTGCCAGCAGTTTAGGGGCGAGCAGGGACAATGAGCAGTTCTTC
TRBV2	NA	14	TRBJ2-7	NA	CASSAKDSSYEQYF	TGTGCCAGCAGTGCGAAGGACAGCTCCTACGAGCAGTACTTC
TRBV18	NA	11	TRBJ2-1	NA	CASSPNYEQFF	TGTGCCAGCTCACCAAACTATGAGCAGTTCTTC
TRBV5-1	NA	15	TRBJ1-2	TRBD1	CASSGTGTGGDGYTF	TGCGCCAGCAGCGGGACCGGGACAGGGGGCGACGGCTACACCTTC
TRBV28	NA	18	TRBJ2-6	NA	CASSIPGHSGSGANVLTF	TGTGCCAGCAGTATCCCGGGACACTCGGGCTCTGGGGCCAACGTCCTGACTTTC
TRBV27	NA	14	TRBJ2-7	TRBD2	CASSPIAGGNEQYF	TGTGCCAGCAGCCCTATAGCGGGAGGTAACGAGCAGTACTTC
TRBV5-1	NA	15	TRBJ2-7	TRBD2	CASSPRTSGSYEQYF	TGCGCCAGCAGCCCAAGGACTAGCGGATCATACGAGCAGTACTTC
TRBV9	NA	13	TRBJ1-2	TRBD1	CASEDREKSGYTF	TGTGCCAGCGAGGACAGGGAAAAGAGTGGCTACACCTTC
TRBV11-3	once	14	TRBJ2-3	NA	CASSLGNQGDTQYF	TGTGCCAGCAGCTTAGGCAACCAGGGCGATACGCAGTATTTT
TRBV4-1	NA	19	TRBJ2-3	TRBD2	CASSQERGASGSSTDTQYF	TGCGCCAGCAGCCAAGAAAGAGGGGCTAGCGGGAGCAGCACAGATACGCAGTATTTT
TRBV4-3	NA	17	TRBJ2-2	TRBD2	CASSQGLAGGLYRELFF	TGCGCCAGCAGCCAAGGACTAGCGGGAGGGCTCTATCGGGAGCTGTTTTTT
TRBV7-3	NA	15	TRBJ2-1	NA	CASSPGVASYNEQFF	TGTGCCAGCAGCCCCGGTGTAGCCTCCTACAATGAGCAGTTCTTC